Presented here are 12 T cell receptor beta chains from one specimen sequenced in a study of T cells in Graves' hyperthyroidism and ophthalmopathy. Amplification yielded TCR beta CDR3 regions, with RNA transcripts as the source. TCR CDR3 regions were first amplified by RT-PCR with HTBI primers. TCRdb processed the multiplex PCR reads anew with MiXCR; each CDR3 protein has one entry. The sample carries a few hundred thousand distinct CDR3 sequences, roughly 20% recorded once. Sequencing was done on a sample of blood. The receptors stem from a man younger than 35 with Graves' hyperthyroidism.

J is TRBJ2-6 and V is TRBV5-1; a possible D gene is TRBD1 (6 bases). Trimming stripped 0 bases from V and 4 bases from J, with 29 bases between. In germline, CDR1 is SGHRS, CDR2 YFSETQ. This CDR3 contains 22 residues. The CDR3 is CASSLASRSGDKIRAGANVLTF. The CDR3 nucleotides are TGCGCCAGCAGCTTGGCTTCGCGGTCAGGGGATAAGATAAGGGCCGGGGCCAACGTCCTGACTTTC.

This chain links TRBV11-1 with TRBJ2-2, with D possibly matching TRBD1 (6 bases). Trimming shortened V by 5 bases and J by 7 bases, and 26 bases separated the two germline ends. This CDR3 has 18 residues. Germline loops: CDR1 SGHAT, CDR2 FQDESV (reference sequence). CDR3 nucleotides: TGTGCCAGCAGCCCTCCCAGGGGCCCCTTTAAGTCGGACGGGGAGCTGTTTTTT. Translated, it gives CASSPPRGPFKSDGELFF.

This clonotype was counted many times. This chain uses TRBV9 with TRBJ2-7; TRBD1 matches 7 bases. The J segment lost 0 bases and the V segment lost 3 bases, leaving 6 bases of the junction unmatched. The CDR3 sequence is 15 residues long. CDR1 and CDR2 (germline): SGDLS, YYNGEE. CDR3 protein: CASSALDRPSYEQYF. In DNA form, the CDR3 reads TGTGCCAGCAGCGCCCTGGACAGGCCCTCCTACGAGCAGTACTTC. The full variable domain, rest sourced from reference TRBV9 and TRBJ2-7, is DSGVTQTPKHLITATGQRVTLRCSPRSGDLSVYWYQQSLDQGLQFLIQYYNGEERAKGNILERFSAQQFPDLHSELNLSSLELGDSALYFCASSALDRPSYEQYFGPGTRLTVT.

The chain joins TRBV12-3 or TRBV12-4 to TRBJ1-1, with D unclear. V was cut by 4 bases and J by 7 bases, with 10 bases left in between. This CDR3 contains 12 residues. In DNA, the CDR3 is TGTGCCAGCAGTTATAGGGCCTTTGAAGCTTTCTTT. Protein sequence: CASSYRAFEAFF.

The J gene is TRBJ2-7, the V gene TRBV2; D not certain. Germline loops: CDR1 SNHLY, CDR2 FYNNEI. V was cut by 5 bases and J by 4 bases, with 9 bases left in between. The CDR3 is made up of 12 amino acids. CDR3 sequence: CASSRATYEQYF. The DNA for the CDR3 is TGTGCCAGCAGTCGGGCAACTTACGAGCAGTACTTC.

This clonotype was found many times. The chain has TRBV20-1 and TRBJ2-7, with a tentative D call TRBD1 (5 bases). Deletions cut 5 bases from V and 8 bases from J, with 7 bases between. The CDR3 loop spans 9 amino acids. Germline V gives CDR1 DFQATT, CDR2 SNEGSKA (reference sequence). CDR3 DNA sequence: TGCAGTGCTGGGGCAAAGCAGTACTTC. It specifies CSAGAKQYF.

A single count supports this clonotype. The V and J genes are TRBV28 and TRBJ2-7, with D uncertain. The CDR3 has 14 amino acids. V lost 3 bases to trimming and J lost 6 bases, with 15 bases between them. CDR1 and CDR2 (germline): MDHEN, SYDVKM. The CDR3 DNA reads as TGTGCCAGCAGTTTGTCTGGCTGGCAATCCGAGCAGTACTTC. Its translation: CASSLSGWQSEQYF.

The V gene is TRBV12-3 or TRBV12-4, the J gene TRBJ1-2; 10 bases fit TRBD1. CDR3 size: 15 residues. V shed 4 bases, J shed 10 bases, and the junction held 12 bases outside the gene matches. In DNA, the CDR3 is TGTGCCAGCAGTTCGTCCTCCGCGGGACAGGGGAACTACACCTTC. Its translation: CASSSSSAGQGNYTF.

This clonotype was detected many times. V gene TRBV2 combines with J gene TRBJ1-2; possibly TRBD1 for D (6 bases). V was pared by 4 bases and J by 6 bases, with 12 bases between. The germline V gene has CDR1 SNHLY and CDR2 FYNNEI. The length of the CDR3 is 13 residues. CDR3 in amino acids: CASSVDRSNGYTF. CDR3 nucleotide sequence: TGTGCCAGCAGTGTCGACAGGTCGAATGGCTACACCTTC.

This clonotype was seen repeatedly, ten times or more. This sequence joins TRBV28 and TRBJ1-5, with 10 bases that match TRBD1. The length of the CDR3 is 15 residues. CDR1 is MDHEN and CDR2 is SYDVKM in the germline V gene. The V gene end was trimmed by 5 bases and the J gene end by 2 bases; junction bases not matched to a gene: 3. CDR3 protein: CASSRDRGGNQPQHF. The CDR3 DNA follows: TGTGCCAGCAGTAGGGACAGGGGAGGCAATCAGCCCCAGCATTTT.

The chain is built from TRBV12-5 and TRBJ2-7; tentatively, D is TRBD1 (6 bases). The ends were cut back, 0 bases at V and 3 bases at J, with 12 bases in the middle. The CDR3 runs to 15 residues. The germline V gene has CDR1 LGHNT and CDR2 FRNRAP. CDR3 bases: TGTGCTAGTGGTTTGGTACAGGGCAGGCACTACGAGCAGTACTTC. Protein: CASGLVQGRHYEQYF.

This clonotype was counted many times. The rearrangement links TRBV11-2 to TRBJ2-2, with D unresolved. The germline V and J ends were trimmed by 4 bases and 4 bases, with 16 bases remaining between them. This CDR3 contains 16 residues. The germline CDR1 and CDR2 sequences are SGHAT and FQNNGV. In DNA form, the CDR3 reads TGTGCCAGCAGCTCCCCCCGCAGCCCTTTCACCGGGGAGCTGTTTTTT. Translating gives CASSSPRSPFTGELFF.